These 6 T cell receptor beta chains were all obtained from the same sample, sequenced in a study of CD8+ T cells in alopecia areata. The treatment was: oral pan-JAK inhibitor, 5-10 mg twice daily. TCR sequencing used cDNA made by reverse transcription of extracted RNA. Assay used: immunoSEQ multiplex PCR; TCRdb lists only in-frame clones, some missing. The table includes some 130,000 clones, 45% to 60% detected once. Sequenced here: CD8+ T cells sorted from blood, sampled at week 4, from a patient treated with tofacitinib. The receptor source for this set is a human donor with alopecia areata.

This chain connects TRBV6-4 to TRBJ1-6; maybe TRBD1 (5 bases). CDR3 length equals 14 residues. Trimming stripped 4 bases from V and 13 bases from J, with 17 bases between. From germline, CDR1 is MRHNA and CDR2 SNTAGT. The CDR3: CASSGQPAGDPLHF. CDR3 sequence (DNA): TGTGCCAGCAGTGGACAGCCCGCCGGTGACCCCCTCCACTTT.

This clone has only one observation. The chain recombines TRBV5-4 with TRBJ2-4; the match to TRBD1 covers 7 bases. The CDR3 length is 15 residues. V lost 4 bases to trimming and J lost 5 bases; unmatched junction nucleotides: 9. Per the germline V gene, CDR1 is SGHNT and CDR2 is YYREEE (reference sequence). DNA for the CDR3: TGTGCCAGCAGCACCTGGGACAGATCCCAAAACATTCAGTACTTC. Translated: CASSTWDRSQNIQYF.

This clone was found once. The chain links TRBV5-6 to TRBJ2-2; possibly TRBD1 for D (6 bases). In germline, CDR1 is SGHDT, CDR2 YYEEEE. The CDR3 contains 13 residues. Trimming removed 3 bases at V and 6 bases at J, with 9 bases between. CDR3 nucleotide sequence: TGTGCCAGCAGCTACAGGGAAGCCGGGGAGCTGTTTTTT. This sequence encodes CASSYREAGELFF.

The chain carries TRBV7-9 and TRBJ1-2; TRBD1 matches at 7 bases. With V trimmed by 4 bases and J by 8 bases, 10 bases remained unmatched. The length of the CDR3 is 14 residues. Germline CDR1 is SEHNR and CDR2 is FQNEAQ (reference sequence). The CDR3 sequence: CASSSGRGHEGYTF. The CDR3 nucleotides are TGTGCCAGCAGCTCAGGAAGGGGGCATGAAGGCTACACCTTC.

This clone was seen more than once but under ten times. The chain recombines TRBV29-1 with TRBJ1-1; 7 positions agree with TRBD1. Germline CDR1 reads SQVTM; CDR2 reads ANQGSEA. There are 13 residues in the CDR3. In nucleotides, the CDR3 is TGCAGGGTCCAGACAGGGTCATCCACTGAAGCTTTCTTT. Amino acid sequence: CRVQTGSSTEAFF.

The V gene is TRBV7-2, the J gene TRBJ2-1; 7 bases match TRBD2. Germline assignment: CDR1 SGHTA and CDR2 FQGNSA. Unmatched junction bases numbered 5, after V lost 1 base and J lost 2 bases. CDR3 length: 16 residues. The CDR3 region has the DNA TGTGCCAGCAGCTTAGTCGGGGGGTCCCCCTACAATGAGCAGTTCTTC. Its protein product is CASSLVGGSPYNEQFF. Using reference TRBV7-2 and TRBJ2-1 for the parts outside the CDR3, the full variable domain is GAGVSQSPSNKVTEKGKDVELRCDPISGHTALYWYRQSLGQGLEFLIYFQGNSAPDKSGLPSDRFSAERTGGSVSTLTIQRTQQEDSAVYLCASSLVGGSPYNEQFFGPGTRLTVL.